This TCR beta chain was profiled in a study of blood T cell repertoires in COVID-19. Overall study context: COVID-19 samples, acute and convalescent, were from the United States, Italy and Spain. Nucleic acid was either cDNA or gDNA, and it came from T cells, B-cell-depleted T cells, or PBMCs.

V lost 5 bases and J lost 0, with 17 bases in between. CDR1 and CDR2 (germline): LNHNV, YYDKDF (reference sequence). The CDR3 is made up of 17 amino acids. Under the authors' procedure: Reference gene primer amplification gave nucleated cell count estimates. Data came from immunoSEQ multiplex PCR; TCRdb stores just in-frame clones and leaves some out. D and trimming come from the DNA, and the V and J calls and clone size come from that table. The sample has about 86,000 clones; 85% to 90% are singletons. The sample consisted of peripheral blood. This sequence originates from a human donor in a cohort sampled during active COVID-19. This rearrangement joins TRBV15 to TRBJ1-5; D gene uncertain. In DNA form, the CDR3 reads TGTGCCACCAGCCTTCGTGCGGGCTTTCTTAGCAATCAGCCCCAGCATTTT. Protein: CATSLRAGFLSNQPQHF.